A single sample is the source of the 27 T cell receptor beta chains below, sequenced in a study of blood T cell repertoires in COVID-19. This table comes from immunoSEQ multiplex PCR, and its TCRdb copy is limited to in-frame clones, with some not included. The data hold approximately 180,000 clones, with 65% to 90% observed a single time. The specimen was PBMCs or T cells enriched from blood (not recorded which). The receptors were sampled from a man aged 50 to 60 who had recovered from COVID-19.

This sequence joins TRBV19 and TRBJ2-7; 7 nucleotides align to TRBD2. The CDR3 runs to 14 residues. Germline lookup yields CDR1 LNHDA and CDR2 SQIVND (reference sequence). V lost 1 base and J lost 0; bases outside the gene matches: 0. The CDR3 DNA follows: TGTGCCAGTAGTATAGTAGCGGGCTCCTACGAGCAGTACTTC. It encodes CASSIVAGSYEQYF.

V is TRBV30 and J is TRBJ1-3, with 7 nucleotides matching TRBD1. J was trimmed by 4 bases and V by 2 bases; bases with no gene match: 2. Germline lookup yields CDR1 GTSNPN and CDR2 SVGIG (reference sequence). The CDR3 covers 13 residues. The CDR3 coding sequence is TGTGCCTGGAGTACAGGGGCGGGAAACACCATATATTTT. Amino acids: CAWSTGAGNTIYF. Looking up the rest from reference TRBV30 and TRBJ1-3 gives the full variable domain: SQTIHQWPATLVQPVGSPLSLECTVEGTSNPNLYWYRQAAGRGLQLLFYSVGIGQISSEVPQNLSASRPQDRQFILSSKKLLLSDSGFYLCAWSTGAGNTIYFGEGSWLTVV.

The chain couples TRBV11-2 to TRBJ1-1; weak D call: TRBD1 (6 bases). V lost 5 bases and J lost 3, with 10 bases in between. The CDR3 sequence is 13 residues long. Germline CDR1 reads SGHAT; CDR2 reads FQNNGV. The CDR3 DNA sequence: TGTGCCAGCAGCCCGAGGACAGACACTGAAGCTTTCTTT. It yields the protein CASSPRTDTEAFF.

This clone was detected only a few times. The J gene is TRBJ2-1, the V gene TRBV7-6, with 10 bases lining up with TRBD2. The CDR3 is 17 residues long. The V gene's germline CDR1 is SGHVS and CDR2 FNYEAQ. J lost 0 bases, V lost 2 bases, and 4 bases had no gene match. As DNA, the CDR3 is TGTGCCAGCAGCTTAATCAGCGGGGGGGCCTCCTACAATGAGCAGTTCTTC. Protein: CASSLISGGASYNEQFF. The variable domain in full, with the rest retrieved from reference TRBV7-6 and TRBJ2-1, is GAGVSQSPRYKVTKRGQDVALRCDPISGHVSLYWYRQALGQGPEFLTYFNYEAQQDKSGLPNDRFSAERPEGSISTLTIQRTEQRDSAMYRCASSLISGGASYNEQFFGPGTRLTVL.

The V and J genes are TRBV27 and TRBJ1-1, with a possible D match to TRBD1 (5 bases). V lost 8 bases and J 5 bases, leaving 18 bases between the germline ends. The CDR3 is 14 amino acids. Per the germline V gene, CDR1 is MNHEY and CDR2 is SMNVEV (reference sequence). CDR3 nucleotide sequence: TGTGCCAGCCATTTCTGGGGCAGGGCTACTGAAGCTTTCTTT. Protein: CASHFWGRATEAFF.

This chain uses TRBV30 with TRBJ2-1; tentatively, D is TRBD2 (5 bases). Germline V gene sequence: CDR1 GTSNPN, CDR2 SVGIG (reference sequence). This CDR3 is built from 11 residues. Trimming stripped 7 bases from V and 9 bases from J, with 13 bases between. In nucleotides, the CDR3 is TGTGCCTTCTTACGGGGAATTGAGCAGTTCTTC. Amino acids: CAFLRGIEQFF.

The chain uses TRBV19 and TRBJ1-4; a possible D gene is TRBD1 (5 bases). Germline CDR1 reads LNHDA; CDR2 reads SQIVND (reference sequence). This CDR3 has 15 residues. V was cut by 4 bases and J by 7 bases, with 16 bases left in between. The CDR3 sequence: CASSTGVRGGEKLFF. In DNA, the CDR3 is TGTGCCAGTAGTACGGGTGTGAGGGGAGGTGAAAAACTGTTTTTT. Looking up the rest from reference TRBV19 and TRBJ1-4 gives the full variable domain: DGGITQSPKYLFRKEGQNVTLSCEQNLNHDAMYWYRQDPGQGLRLIYYSQIVNDFQKGDIAEGYSVSREKKESFPLTVTSAQKNPTAFYLCASSTGVRGGEKLFFGSGTQLSVL.

This chain joins TRBV24-1 and TRBJ1-1; tentative D call: TRBD1 (6 bases). The CDR3 is 15 amino acids. Germline CDR1 reads KGHDR; CDR2 reads SFDVKD. V was cut by 4 bases and J by 2 bases, with 13 bases left in between. CDR3 region: CATSDSGQLNTEAFF. The CDR3 coding sequence is TGTGCCACCAGTGACTCCGGACAGCTAAACACTGAAGCTTTCTTT.

V is TRBV28 and J is TRBJ1-6; a weak D match, TRBD1 (5 bases). This CDR3 contains 18 residues. Germline CDR1 and CDR2: MDHEN and SYDVKM. Between the trimmed V and J ends, which lost 1 base and 0 bases, there was a span of 13 bases. For the CDR3, the DNA is TGTGCCAGCAGTTTATCTAGGGGCCTCGGCTCCTATAATTCACCCCTCCACTTT. Translated, it gives CASSLSRGLGSYNSPLHF.

The chain combines TRBV9 with TRBJ2-1; 12 nucleotides align to TRBD2. The length of the CDR3 is 15 residues. Germline V gives CDR1 SGDLS, CDR2 YYNGEE. V shed 4 bases, J shed 4 bases, and the junction held 3 bases outside the gene matches. CDR3 bases: TGTGCCAGCAGCCCACTAGCGGGGGGTTACAATGAGCAGTTCTTC. Its protein is CASSPLAGGYNEQFF.

The chain recombines TRBV5-1 with TRBJ2-5, with D perhaps matching TRBD2 (6 bases). Germline V gene lookup returns CDR1 SGHRS and CDR2 YFSETQ. CDR3 length: 16 amino acids. V lost 0 bases and J 1 base, leaving 13 bases between the germline ends. CDR3 protein: CASSLAPAGSQETQYF. Here the CDR3 DNA reads TGCGCCAGCAGCTTGGCACCCGCGGGGAGCCAAGAGACCCAGTACTTC.

This clone came up once. J is TRBJ1-2 and V is TRBV18; D is unclear. The CDR3 is 15 amino acids. Trimming removed 3 bases from V and 0 bases from J, with 11 bases in between. The germline gives CDR1 KGHSH, CDR2 LQKENI. CDR3 coding DNA: TGTGCCAGCTCACCCAACAGTACCCCTAACTATGGCTACACCTTC. Translation: CASSPNSTPNYGYTF.

The J gene is TRBJ2-5, the V gene TRBV5-1; 7 bases map to TRBD2. Germline V lookup: CDR1 SGHRS, CDR2 YFSETQ. The CDR3 length is 15 residues. Trimming removed 6 bases from V and 1 base from J; junction bases left unmatched: 9. The CDR3 DNA reads as TGCGCCAGCACCCAAACTGGGGGGGGCCAAGAGACCCAGTACTTC. It translates to CASTQTGGGQETQYF.

The chain recombines TRBV6-1 with TRBJ1-1; 8 nucleotides agree with TRBD1. This CDR3 contains 14 residues. Per germline, CDR1 MNHNS and CDR2 SASEGT. Losses at the gene ends were 3 bases for V and 12 bases for J; bases not matched to a gene: 12. The CDR3 bases are TGTGCCAGCAGTGAGCGGACAGGGTCGTTGGGGACTTTCTTT. This sequence encodes CASSERTGSLGTFF.

The V and J genes are TRBV6-2 or TRBV6-3 and TRBJ1-2; D call uncertain. Germline CDR1 is MNHEY and CDR2 is SVGEGT. CDR3 length: 14 residues. Between the trimmed V and J ends, which lost 0 bases and 2 bases, there was a span of 7 bases. In DNA, the CDR3 is TGTGCCAGCAGTTACTCGACAAGAAACTATGGCTACACCTTC. It encodes CASSYSTRNYGYTF.

This chain uses TRBV19 with TRBJ1-3; D gene uncertain. Germline values: CDR1 LNHDA, CDR2 SQIVND (reference sequence). This CDR3 spans 14 amino acids. Trimming removed 3 bases from V and 0 bases from J, with 6 bases in between. CDR3 loop: CASSMEISGNTIYF. CDR3 in DNA: TGTGCCAGTAGTATGGAGATCTCTGGAAACACCATATATTTT.

The chain recombines TRBV3-1 (or the pseudogene TRBV3-2) with TRBJ1-3; 10 positions match TRBD1. The V segment lost 5 bases and the J segment 4 bases; nucleotides outside the gene matches: 5. The CDR3 length is 15 residues. Per germline, CDR1 LGHDT and CDR2 YNNKEL (reference sequence). CDR3: CASSEGQGRGNTIYF. The CDR3 DNA is TGTGCCAGCAGCGAGGGACAGGGGAGAGGAAACACCATATATTTT.

This clone was counted at least ten times. The genes are TRBV12-3 or TRBV12-4 and TRBJ1-2; 8 nucleotides line up with TRBD1. The CDR3 sequence is 13 residues long. J was trimmed by 6 bases and V by 6 bases; bases with no gene match: 6. Here the CDR3 reads CASSPGQGDGYTF. In DNA, the CDR3 is TGTGCCAGCAGCCCCGGACAGGGTGATGGCTACACCTTC.

This clone turned up a few times. V and J are TRBV7-8 and TRBJ1-1, with 8 nucleotides matching TRBD1. Germline V CDR1 and CDR2: SGHVS, FQNEAQ. There are 17 residues in the CDR3. Germline trimming cut 1 base from V and 0 bases from J; bases unmatched to any gene: 7. The CDR3 loop is CASSLEGQALLNTEAFF. CDR3 sequence (DNA): TGTGCCAGCAGCTTAGAGGGACAGGCCTTACTGAACACTGAAGCTTTCTTT.

Here the CDR3 DNA reads TGCGCCAGCAGCCCAGGACTAGCGGGGGGGCCGGAGACCCAGTACTTC. This translates into CASSPGLAGGPETQYF. The chain combines TRBV5-1 with TRBJ2-5; TRBD2 matches 15 bases. V trimming: 4 bases; J trimming: 5 bases; junction bases outside the gene matches: 6. The germline V gene has CDR1 SGHRS and CDR2 YFSETQ. CDR3 length: 16 residues.

This rearrangement joins TRBV5-5 to TRBJ1-6; D is possibly TRBD1 (5 bases). CDR3 length equals 18 residues. V was clipped by 2 bases and J by 0 bases, with 15 bases between them. The V gene's germline CDR1 is SGHKS and CDR2 YYEKEE (reference sequence). The CDR3 loop is CASSFRQGGFSYNSPLHF. CDR3 nucleotides: TGTGCCAGCAGCTTCCGCCAGGGTGGGTTCTCCTATAATTCACCCCTCCACTTT. The full variable domain, in which reference TRBV5-5 and TRBJ1-6 provide the parts outside the CDR3, is DAGVTQSPTHLIKTRGQQVTLRCSPISGHKSVSWYQQVLGQGPQFIFQYYEKEERGRGNFPDRFSARQFPNYSSELNVNALLLGDSALYLCASSFRQGGFSYNSPLHFGNGTRLTVT.

This chain links TRBV3-1 (or the pseudogene TRBV3-2) with TRBJ2-7; 12 nucleotides agree with TRBD2. Germline trimming cut 1 base from V and 6 bases from J; bases unmatched to any gene: 10. The CDR3 loop spans 17 amino acids. Germline V lookup: CDR1 LGHDT, CDR2 YNNKEL (reference sequence). This CDR3 reads CASSQGLLTSGGLEQYF. The CDR3 nucleotides read TGTGCCAGCAGCCAAGGGTTGCTTACTAGCGGGGGGCTCGAGCAGTACTTC.

The chain combines TRBV2 with TRBJ1-2; D may be TRBD1 (5 bases). Germline assignment: CDR1 SNHLY and CDR2 FYNNEI. The CDR3 is made up of 15 amino acids. V lost 1 base to trimming and J lost 3 bases, with 12 bases between them. CDR3 DNA: TGTGCCAGCAGTGAAGACCGGGGGAGTTACTATGGCTACACCTTC. It codes for CASSEDRGSYYGYTF.

J is TRBJ1-4 and V is TRBV3-1 (or the pseudogene TRBV3-2); TRBD1 is a possible D gene (5 bases). The CDR3 covers 13 residues. Trimming took off 1 base at V and 15 bases at J, with 15 bases between the two ends. CDR1 and CDR2 (germline): LGHDT, YNNKEL (reference sequence). The CDR3, as DNA: TGTGCCAGCAGCCAAGCCTCCGGGACGGGGGTGTTTTTT. Amino acids: CASSQASGTGVFF.

The V and J genes are TRBV19 and TRBJ1-2, with D unresolved. V was trimmed by 7 bases and J by 2 bases, leaving 8 bases between them. Looked up from germline, CDR1 is LNHDA and CDR2 is SQIVND (reference sequence). The CDR3 loop spans 12 amino acids. The CDR3 bases are TGTGCCAGTACTCGCGGGAACTATGGCTACACCTTC. Translation gives CASTRGNYGYTF.

The CDR3 reads CASSSGLATSTDTQYF. The DNA for the CDR3 is TGCGCCAGCAGCTCAGGACTAGCCACTAGCACAGATACGCAGTATTTT. The rearrangement links TRBV5-1 to TRBJ2-3, with 8 bases matching TRBD2. Germline CDR1 is SGHRS and CDR2 is YFSETQ. This CDR3 has 16 amino acids. V shed 3 bases and J 0 bases; nucleotides not matched to a gene: 6.

The genes are TRBV2 and TRBJ2-5; D might be TRBD2 (6 bases). Per the germline V gene, CDR1 is SNHLY and CDR2 is FYNNEI. The CDR3 spans 15 residues. Deletions cut 6 bases from V and 5 bases from J, with 19 bases between. CDR3 loop: CASRPTTLRGETQYF. The CDR3, as DNA: TGTGCCAGCAGGCCTACGACACTTCGGGGGGAGACCCAGTACTTC.